Given below is one T cell receptor beta chain in context. The antigen it binds to is not known. Base qualities are not provided; no much larger clone lies one nucleotide away. The record originates from a study of control samples from healthy donors and cancer patients (TCRdb year 2020). Spanning cysteine to phenylalanine, the CDR3 consists of 15 amino acids. Kept here is only the CDR3 DNA, which spans 45 bases and is read in frame from base 1. V loses 6 bases of germline sequence and J loses 5 bases, and the interval between the two ends is 14 bases. The germline V gene (reference sequence) sets CDR1 to LNHDA and CDR2 to SQIVND. The library was built by means of the immunoSEQ multiplex PCR assay. TCRdb limited this immuneACCESS table to in-frame rearrangements with V and J called. A share of clones is missing; checked studies link under half to unresolved V genes, and the rest is unexplained. The sample has about 82,000 clones on record, about 88% of them singletons. Roughly 6.9% of the sample belongs to the ten largest clones.

The sequenced sample consisted of blood. The V and J genes are TRBV19 and TRBJ1-6; the D gene is unclear. The sequence was obtained from a man between 50 and 59 years old in good health. The CDR3 in this case is CASRYSGGDNSPLHF. The DNA sequence follows: TGTGCCAGTAGGTATTCAGGCGGCGATAATTCACCCCTCCACTTT.